This T cell receptor (beta chain) was recovered during a study of T cells expressing NK-cell markers (TCRdb year 2020). Background for the entire study: Eight donors provided sorted CD3+CD56+NKG2C+, CD3+CD56+NKG2C- and CD3+CD56-NKG2C+ T-cell subsets, whose TCR beta-chain repertoires were profiled. Among the eight sequenced donors, only one was HCMV-seronegative, while the other seven were HCMV-seropositive. The study sequenced eight donors, all healthy volunteers chosen at random: three men and five women. The libraries were sequenced on Illumina HiSeq 2000/2500, MiSeq or NextSeq, producing 2 x 150 bp reads.

Sequencing took place on an Illumina HiSeq 2000. 5'RACE template switching, by which a universal primer site and unique molecular identifiers were added, was used to make TCR beta cDNA libraries. Synthesis of cDNA was primed from the TCR beta constant segment and was followed by two consecutive PCR amplification steps. The paper's data handling went like this. Reads were demultiplexed and grouped by UMI with MIGEC, and clonotypes were assembled and quantified with MiTCR. To remove erroneous sequences, TCR cDNA sequences were retained only when supported by two or more reads. Downstream repertoire analysis used the tcR package, and clonotypes were matched across fractions by CDR3 nucleotide sequence plus V segment. Antigen specificity was annotated against VDJdb with VDJmatch, allowing one amino acid substitution in CDR3. TCRdb reprocessed the reads; each CDR3 protein sequence makes one entry, and DNA is unavailable. These V and J calls rely on TCRdb rather than the paper's analysis. The table kept for this sample lists 500,000 to 700,000 distinct CDR3 sequences. Roughly 3.6% of the sample is taken by the ten largest.

HCMV-specific IgG was detected in serum with a commercial ELISA kit to determine HCMV serostatus. Ficoll density gradient centrifugation was used to isolate peripheral blood mononuclear cells from blood. Of note for this clonotype: Its antigen remains undetermined.

From a lookup of the germline V gene, CDR1 and CDR2 are LGHNA and YSLEER. The CDR3, from cysteine to phenylalanine, totals 17 residues. No DNA is listed. What the authors observed across the whole study: For over five donors, the dominant CD3+CD56+NKG2C+ clonotypes were among the top 10 CD8+ clonotypes and accounted for 1.0-7.0% of CD8+ T cells. Whether the expanded NKG2C-expressing T cell clones were specific for HCMV antigens remained unclear. Those dominant clonotypes were again the most abundant among CD3+CD56-NKG2C+ cells in a handful of donors, at about 28.3-60.1%.

The clonotype was recovered from a man younger than 35 in good health. Donor details come from another sample of the same person, matched by shared clones. Recombination connected TRBV4-3 to TRBJ2-1; TCRdb names TRBD2, which stays unverified in the absence of DNA. Specimen: blood T cells: a sorted CD56 or NKG2C T cell subset, CD4+ or CD8+ T cells, or bulk PBMC T cells (not recorded which). The CDR3 amino acid sequence is: CASSERLAEVGYNEQFF.